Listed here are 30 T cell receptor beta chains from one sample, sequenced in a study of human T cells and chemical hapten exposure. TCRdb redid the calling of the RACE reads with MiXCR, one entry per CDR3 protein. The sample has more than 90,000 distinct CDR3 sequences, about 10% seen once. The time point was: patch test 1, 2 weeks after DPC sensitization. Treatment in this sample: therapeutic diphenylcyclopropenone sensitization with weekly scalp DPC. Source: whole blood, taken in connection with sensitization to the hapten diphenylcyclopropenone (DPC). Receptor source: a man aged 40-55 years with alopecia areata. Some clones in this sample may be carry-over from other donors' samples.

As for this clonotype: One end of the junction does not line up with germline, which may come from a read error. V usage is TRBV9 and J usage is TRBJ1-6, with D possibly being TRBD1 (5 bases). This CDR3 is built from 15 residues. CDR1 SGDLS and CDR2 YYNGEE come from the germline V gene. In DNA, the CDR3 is TGTGCCGGCAGCCCTGAAGCGGCAGGGCGATCACCCCTCCACTTT. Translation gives CAGSPEAAGRSPLHF.

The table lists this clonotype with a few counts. The CDR3 reads CAWAGGDNQPQHF. CDR3 nucleotides: TGTGCCTGGGCAGGGGGTGACAATCAGCCCCAGCATTTT. This rearrangement joins TRBV30 to TRBJ1-5, with 7 bases that match TRBD1. Germline CDR1 GTSNPN, CDR2 SVGIG (reference sequence). The V gene end was trimmed by 5 bases and the J gene end by 3 bases; junction bases not matched to a gene: 4. The length of the CDR3 is 13 residues. Filled out from reference TRBV30 and TRBJ1-5, the complete variable domain reads SQTIHQWPATLVQPVGSPLSLECTVEGTSNPNLYWYRQAAGRGLQLLFYSVGIGQISSEVPQNLSASRPQDRQFILSSKKLLLSDSGFYLCAWAGGDNQPQHFGDGTRLSIL.

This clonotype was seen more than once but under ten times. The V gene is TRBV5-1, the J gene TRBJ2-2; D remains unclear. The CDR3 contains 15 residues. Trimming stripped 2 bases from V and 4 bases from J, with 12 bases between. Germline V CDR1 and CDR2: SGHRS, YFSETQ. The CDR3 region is CASSFDPRPTGELFF. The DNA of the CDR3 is TGCGCCAGCAGCTTCGACCCACGCCCCACCGGGGAGCTGTTTTTT.

CDR3 amino acids: CASSSSGTVYNEQFF. In DNA, the CDR3 is TGTGCCAGCAGTTCTTCAGGGACAGTATACAATGAGCAGTTCTTC. The chain employs TRBV28 and TRBJ2-1; 7 nucleotides line up with TRBD1. This CDR3 region has 15 residues. V was clipped by 4 bases and J by 4 bases; unmatched bases: 7. Germline V gives CDR1 MDHEN, CDR2 SYDVKM.

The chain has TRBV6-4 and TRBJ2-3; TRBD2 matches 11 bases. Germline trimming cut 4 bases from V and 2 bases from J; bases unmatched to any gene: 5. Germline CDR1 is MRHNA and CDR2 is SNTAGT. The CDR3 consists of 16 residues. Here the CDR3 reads CASSATSGAPTDTQYF. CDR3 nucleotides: TGTGCCAGCAGTGCGACTAGCGGGGCCCCCACAGATACGCAGTATTTT.

CDR3 protein: CASSVLAGGTGELFF. For the CDR3, the DNA is TGTGCCAGCAGCGTATTAGCGGGAGGCACCGGGGAGCTGTTTTTT. The gene calls are TRBV2 and TRBJ2-2; TRBD2 matches 10 bases. CDR1 is SNHLY and CDR2 is FYNNEI in the germline V gene. The length of the CDR3 is 15 residues. With V trimmed by 6 bases and J by 4 bases, 5 bases remained unmatched.

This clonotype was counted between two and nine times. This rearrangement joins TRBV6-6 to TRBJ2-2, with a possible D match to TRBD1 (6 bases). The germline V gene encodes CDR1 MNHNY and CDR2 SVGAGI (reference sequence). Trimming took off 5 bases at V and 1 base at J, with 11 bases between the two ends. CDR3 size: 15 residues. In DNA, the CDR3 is TGTGCCAGCAGTCCCAAGACAGGGAACACCGGGGAGCTGTTTTTT. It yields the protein CASSPKTGNTGELFF.

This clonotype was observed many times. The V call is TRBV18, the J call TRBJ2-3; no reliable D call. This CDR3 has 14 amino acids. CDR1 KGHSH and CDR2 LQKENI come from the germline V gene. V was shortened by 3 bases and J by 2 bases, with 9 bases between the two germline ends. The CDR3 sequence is CASSPDRATDTQYF. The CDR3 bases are TGTGCCAGCTCACCGGATCGTGCCACAGATACGCAGTATTTT.

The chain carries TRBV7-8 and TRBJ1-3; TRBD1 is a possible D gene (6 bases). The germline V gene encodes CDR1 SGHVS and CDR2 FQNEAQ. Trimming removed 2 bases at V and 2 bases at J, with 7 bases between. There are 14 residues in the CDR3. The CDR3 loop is CASSLNRAGNTIYF. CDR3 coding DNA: TGTGCCAGCAGCTTAAACAGGGCTGGAAACACCATATATTTT.

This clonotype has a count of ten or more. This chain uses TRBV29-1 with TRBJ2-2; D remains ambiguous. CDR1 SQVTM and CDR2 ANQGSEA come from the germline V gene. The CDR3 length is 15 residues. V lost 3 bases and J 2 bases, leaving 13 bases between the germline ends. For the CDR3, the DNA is TGCAGCGTTGATGACCCCACCTTTAACACCGGGGAGCTGTTTTTT. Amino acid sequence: CSVDDPTFNTGELFF.

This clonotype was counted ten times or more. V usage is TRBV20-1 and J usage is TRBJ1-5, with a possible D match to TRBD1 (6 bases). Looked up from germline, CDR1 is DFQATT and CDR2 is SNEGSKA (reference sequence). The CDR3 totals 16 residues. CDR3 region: CSVVGVRGQHDQPQHF. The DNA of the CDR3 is TGCAGCGTAGTGGGGGTGAGAGGACAGCACGATCAGCCCCAGCATTTT.

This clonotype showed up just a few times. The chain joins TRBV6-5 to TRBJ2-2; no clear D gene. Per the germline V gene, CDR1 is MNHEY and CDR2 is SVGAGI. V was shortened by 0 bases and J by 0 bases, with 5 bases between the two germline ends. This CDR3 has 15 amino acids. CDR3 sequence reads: CASSYSNPNTGELFF. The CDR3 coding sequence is TGTGCCAGCAGTTACTCGAACCCGAACACCGGGGAGCTGTTTTTT.

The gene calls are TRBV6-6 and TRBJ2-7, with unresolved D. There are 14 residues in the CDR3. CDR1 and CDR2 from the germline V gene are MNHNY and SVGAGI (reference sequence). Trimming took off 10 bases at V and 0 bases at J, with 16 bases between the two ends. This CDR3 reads CATLNSFSSYEQYV. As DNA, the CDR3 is TGTGCCACCCTGAACAGTTTTAGCTCCTACGAGCAGTACGTC.

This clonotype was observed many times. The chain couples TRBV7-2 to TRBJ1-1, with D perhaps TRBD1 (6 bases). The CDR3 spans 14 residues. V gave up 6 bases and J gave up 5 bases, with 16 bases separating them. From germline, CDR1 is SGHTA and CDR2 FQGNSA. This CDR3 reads CASSPRWGLTEAFF. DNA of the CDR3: TGTGCCAGCAGTCCCCGGTGGGGGCTAACTGAAGCTTTCTTT.

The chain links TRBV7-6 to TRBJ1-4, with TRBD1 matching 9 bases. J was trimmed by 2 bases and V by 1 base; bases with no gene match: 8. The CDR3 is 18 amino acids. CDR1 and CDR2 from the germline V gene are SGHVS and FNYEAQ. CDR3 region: CASSLVPQGASTNEKLFF. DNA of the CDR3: TGTGCCAGCAGCTTAGTCCCACAGGGGGCGAGCACTAATGAAAAACTGTTTTTT. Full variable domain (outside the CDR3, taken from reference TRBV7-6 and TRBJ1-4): GAGVSQSPRYKVTKRGQDVALRCDPISGHVSLYWYRQALGQGPEFLTYFNYEAQQDKSGLPNDRFSAERPEGSISTLTIQRTEQRDSAMYRCASSLVPQGASTNEKLFFGSGTQLSVL.

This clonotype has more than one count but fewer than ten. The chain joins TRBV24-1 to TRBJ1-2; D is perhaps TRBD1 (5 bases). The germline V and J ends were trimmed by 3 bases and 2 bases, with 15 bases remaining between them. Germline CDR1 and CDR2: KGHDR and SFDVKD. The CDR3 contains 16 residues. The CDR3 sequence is CATSDIGGEGNYGYTF. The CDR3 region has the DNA TGTGCCACCAGTGATATAGGAGGGGAAGGGAACTATGGCTACACCTTC.

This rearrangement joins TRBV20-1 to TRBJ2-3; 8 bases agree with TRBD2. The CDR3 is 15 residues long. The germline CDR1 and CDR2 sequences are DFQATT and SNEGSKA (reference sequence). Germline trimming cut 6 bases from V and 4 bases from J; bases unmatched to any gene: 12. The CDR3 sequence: CSAPQGAGASDTQYF. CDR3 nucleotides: TGCAGTGCCCCCCAGGGAGCGGGAGCATCAGATACGCAGTATTTT.

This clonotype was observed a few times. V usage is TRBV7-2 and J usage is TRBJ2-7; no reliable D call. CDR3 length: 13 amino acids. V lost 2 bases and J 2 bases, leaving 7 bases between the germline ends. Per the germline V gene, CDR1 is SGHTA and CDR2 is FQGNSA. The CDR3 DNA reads TGTGCCAGCAGCTTAACAGATGCCTACGAGCAGTACTTC. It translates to CASSLTDAYEQYF.

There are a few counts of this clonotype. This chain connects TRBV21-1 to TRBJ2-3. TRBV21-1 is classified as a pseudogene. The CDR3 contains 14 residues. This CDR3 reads CASSKDTVTDTQYF. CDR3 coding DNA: TGTGCCAGCAGCAAAGACACAGTCACAGATACGCAGTATTTT.

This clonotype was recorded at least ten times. DNA of the CDR3: TGCGCCAGCAGCCCTATCGGAGGTACCGGGGAGCTGTTTTTT. Protein product: CASSPIGGTGELFF. This sequence joins TRBV5-1 and TRBJ2-2; a possible D gene is TRBD2 (5 bases). Germline CDR1 is SGHRS and CDR2 is YFSETQ. The V gene lost 4 bases and the J gene lost 5 bases, with 12 bases spanning the gap. This CDR3 has 14 residues.

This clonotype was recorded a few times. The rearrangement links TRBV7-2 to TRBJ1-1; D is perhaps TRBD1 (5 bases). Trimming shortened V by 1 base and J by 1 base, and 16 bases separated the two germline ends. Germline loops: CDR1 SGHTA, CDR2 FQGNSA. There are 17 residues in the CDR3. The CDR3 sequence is CASSLDAGLGRNTEAFF. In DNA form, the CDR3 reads TGTGCCAGCAGCTTAGACGCGGGGCTCGGGAGGAACACTGAAGCTTTCTTT.

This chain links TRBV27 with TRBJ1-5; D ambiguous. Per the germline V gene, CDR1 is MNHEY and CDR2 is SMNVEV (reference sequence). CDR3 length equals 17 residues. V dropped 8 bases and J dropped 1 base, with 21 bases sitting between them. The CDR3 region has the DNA TGTGCCAGCCACCCCGAGGCAGCGAGAGGCAGCAATCAGCCCCAGCATTTT. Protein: CASHPEAARGSNQPQHF.

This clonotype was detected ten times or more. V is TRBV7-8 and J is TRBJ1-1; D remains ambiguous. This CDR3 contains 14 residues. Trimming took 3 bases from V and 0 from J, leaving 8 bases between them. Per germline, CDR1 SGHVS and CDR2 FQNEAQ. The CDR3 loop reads CASSLPVMNTEAFF. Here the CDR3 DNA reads TGTGCCAGCAGCTTGCCCGTAATGAACACTGAAGCTTTCTTT. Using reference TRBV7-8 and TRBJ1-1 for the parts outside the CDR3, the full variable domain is GAGVSQSPRYKVAKRGQDVALRCDPISGHVSLFWYQQALGQGPEFLTYFQNEAQLDKSGLPSDRFFAERPEGSVSTLKIQRTQQEDSAVYLCASSLPVMNTEAFFGQGTRLTVV.

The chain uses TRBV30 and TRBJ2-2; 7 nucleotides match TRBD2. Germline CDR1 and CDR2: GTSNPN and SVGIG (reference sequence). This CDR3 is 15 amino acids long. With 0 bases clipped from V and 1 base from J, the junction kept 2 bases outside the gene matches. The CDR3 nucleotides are TGTGCCTGGAGTGTGAAGCGGGAGAACACCGGGGAGCTGTTTTTT. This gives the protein CAWSVKRENTGELFF.

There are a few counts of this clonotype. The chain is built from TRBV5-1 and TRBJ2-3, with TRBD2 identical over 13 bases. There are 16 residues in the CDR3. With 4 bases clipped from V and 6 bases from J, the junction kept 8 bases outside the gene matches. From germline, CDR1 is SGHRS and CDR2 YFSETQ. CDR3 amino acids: CASSGTSGNVRDTQYF. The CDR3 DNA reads TGCGCCAGCAGCGGGACTAGCGGGAACGTTCGGGATACGCAGTATTTT.

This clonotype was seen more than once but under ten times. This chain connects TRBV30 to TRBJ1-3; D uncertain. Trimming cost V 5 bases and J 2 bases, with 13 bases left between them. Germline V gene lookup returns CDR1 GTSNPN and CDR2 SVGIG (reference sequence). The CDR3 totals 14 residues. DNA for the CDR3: TGTGCCTGGGGCCCCCCAAGCCCTGGAAACACCATATATTTT. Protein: CAWGPPSPGNTIYF.

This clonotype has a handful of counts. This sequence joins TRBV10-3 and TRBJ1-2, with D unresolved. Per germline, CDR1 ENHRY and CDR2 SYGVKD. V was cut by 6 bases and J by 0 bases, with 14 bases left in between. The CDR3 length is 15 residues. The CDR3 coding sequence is TGTGCCATCAGGATACAGATTTTAGCTAACTATGGCTACACCTTC. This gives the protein CAIRIQILANYGYTF.

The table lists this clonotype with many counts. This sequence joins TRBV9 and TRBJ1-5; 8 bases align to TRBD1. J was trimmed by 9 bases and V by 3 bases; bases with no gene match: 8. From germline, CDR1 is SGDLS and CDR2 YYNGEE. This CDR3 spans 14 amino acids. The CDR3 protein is CASSGGQGGLPQHF. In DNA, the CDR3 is TGTGCCAGCAGCGGCGGACAGGGCGGGCTGCCCCAGCATTTT.

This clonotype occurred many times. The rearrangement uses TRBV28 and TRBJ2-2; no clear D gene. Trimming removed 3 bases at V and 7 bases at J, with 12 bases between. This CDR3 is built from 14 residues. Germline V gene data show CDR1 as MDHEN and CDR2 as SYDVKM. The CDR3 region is CASSLVSLIGELFF. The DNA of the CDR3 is TGTGCCAGCAGTTTGGTATCCCTCATCGGGGAGCTGTTTTTT.

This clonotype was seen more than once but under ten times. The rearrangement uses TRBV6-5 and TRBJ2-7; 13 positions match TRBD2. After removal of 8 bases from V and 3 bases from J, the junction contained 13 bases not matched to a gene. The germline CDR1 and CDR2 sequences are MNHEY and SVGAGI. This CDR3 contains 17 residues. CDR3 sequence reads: CASGRAGGLAGHYEQYV. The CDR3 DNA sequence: TGTGCCAGCGGTCGTGCGGGGGGACTAGCGGGACACTACGAGCAGTACGTC.